What follows are 10 T cell receptor beta chains derived from one specimen sequenced in a study of radiotherapy plus CTLA-4 blockade in lung cancer. Data came from immunoSEQ multiplex PCR; TCRdb stores just in-frame clones and leaves some out. The sample has some 110,000 clones, roughly 74% seen once; the top ten hold 4% to 6%. Specimen: peripheral blood, collected from a patient treated with radiotherapy plus ipilimumab. The receptors originated from a human donor with non-small cell lung cancer who had a partial response to radiotherapy plus ipilimumab.

The chain employs TRBV18 and TRBJ1-3; 8 bases agree with TRBD1. Germline trimming cut 5 bases from V and 0 bases from J; bases unmatched to any gene: 6. The germline CDR1 and CDR2 sequences are KGHSH and LQKENI. The CDR3 length is 16 residues. The CDR3 DNA is TGTGCCAGCTCATCGGGACAGGTCAGCTCTGGAAACACCATATATTTT. Its translation is CASSSGQVSSGNTIYF. The full variable domain, with the rest looked up from reference TRBV18 and TRBJ1-3, is NAGVMQNPRHLVRRRGQEARLRCSPMKGHSHVYWYRQLPEEGLKFMVYLQKENIIDESGMPKERFSAEFPKEGPSILRIQQVVRGDSAAYFCASSSGQVSSGNTIYFGEGSWLTVV.

J is TRBJ1-2 and V is TRBV6-1; D possibly corresponds to TRBD1 (6 bases). Trimming removed 7 bases at V and 2 bases at J, with 8 bases between. The CDR3 covers 12 residues. CDR1 MNHNS and CDR2 SASEGT come from the germline V gene. The CDR3 loop reads CASKGQNYGYTF. The CDR3 DNA reads as TGTGCCAGCAAGGGACAAAACTATGGCTACACCTTC.

The CDR3 here is CASSFTAGWTGNTIYF. CDR3 sequence (DNA): TGTGCCAGCAGCTTTACAGCAGGGTGGACTGGAAACACCATATATTTT. The V call is TRBV11-2, the J call TRBJ1-3, with D possibly matching TRBD1 (5 bases). CDR3 length: 16 residues. The V gene's germline CDR1 is SGHAT and CDR2 FQNNGV. V shed 3 bases and J shed 2 bases, with 14 bases lying between them. Filled out from reference TRBV11-2 and TRBJ1-3, the complete variable domain reads EAGVAQSPRYKIIEKRQSVAFWCNPISGHATLYWYQQILGQGPKLLIQFQNNGVVDDSQLPKDRFSAERLKGVDSTLKIQPAKLEDSAVYLCASSFTAGWTGNTIYFGEGSWLTVV.

The count of this clone is one. The chain links TRBV10-3 to TRBJ2-7; perhaps TRBD2 as D (6 bases). Germline CDR1 ENHRY, CDR2 SYGVKD. Trimming stripped 6 bases from V and 0 bases from J, with 12 bases between. This CDR3 is built from 14 residues. The CDR3, as DNA: TGTGCCATCAGGGAAGCCGGGAGCTCCTACGAGCAGTACTTC. This encodes CAIREAGSSYEQYF.

This chain joins TRBV9 and TRBJ2-1, with a tentative D call TRBD2 (6 bases). This CDR3 spans 18 amino acids. Per germline, CDR1 SGDLS and CDR2 YYNGEE. Trimming took off 3 bases at V and 0 bases at J, with 19 bases between the two ends. The CDR3 bases are TGTGCCAGCAGCGAGCCGCGGGACTCCATCATCTCCTACAATGAGCAGTTCTTC. Its protein is CASSEPRDSIISYNEQFF. Based on the CDR3 plus reference TRBV9 and TRBJ2-1, the full variable domain is DSGVTQTPKHLITATGQRVTLRCSPRSGDLSVYWYQQSLDQGLQFLIQYYNGEERAKGNILERFSAQQFPDLHSELNLSSLELGDSALYFCASSEPRDSIISYNEQFFGPGTRLTVL.

V gene TRBV30 combines with J gene TRBJ2-5; 11 bases align to TRBD1. The V gene end was trimmed by 0 bases and the J gene end by 4 bases; junction bases not matched to a gene: 10. CDR3 length: 17 residues. Germline V gene lookup returns CDR1 GTSNPN and CDR2 SVGIG (reference sequence). The CDR3 nucleotides read TGTGCCTGGAGTGTAGGGAGCCCCGGGACAGGGGGAGAGACCCAGTACTTC. Its translation: CAWSVGSPGTGGETQYF.

This chain links TRBV28 with TRBJ2-7; D is ambiguous. The germline V and J ends were trimmed by 5 bases and 4 bases, with 15 bases remaining between them. CDR1 and CDR2 (germline): MDHEN, SYDVKM. The CDR3 covers 14 residues. This CDR3 reads CASSIDLNSYEQYF. In DNA form, the CDR3 reads TGTGCCAGCAGTATAGACCTCAACAGTTACGAGCAGTACTTC.

J is TRBJ1-3 and V is TRBV10-3; D is unresolved. V lost 10 bases to trimming and J lost 6 bases, with 7 bases between them. Germline V CDR1 and CDR2: ENHRY, SYGVKD. This CDR3 is built from 10 residues. This CDR3 reads CATAENTIYF. The CDR3 DNA is TGTGCCACCGCGGAAAACACCATATATTTT.

The rearrangement joins TRBV7-9 to TRBJ1-4; a possible D gene is TRBD1 (5 bases). Looked up from germline, CDR1 is SEHNR and CDR2 is FQNEAQ (reference sequence). CDR3 length: 14 amino acids. Trimming took off 5 bases at V and 7 bases at J, with 14 bases between the two ends. The CDR3 nucleotides read TGTGCCAGCAGCCCCCAAGGGGAGGGTGAAAAACTGTTTTTT. Amino acids: CASSPQGEGEKLFF. Based on the CDR3 plus reference TRBV7-9 and TRBJ1-4, the full variable domain is DTGVSQNPRHKITKRGQNVTFRCDPISEHNRLYWYRQTLGQGPEFLTYFQNEAQLEKSRLLSDRFSAERPKGSFSTLEIQRTEQGDSAMYLCASSPQGEGEKLFFGSGTQLSVL.

This chain connects TRBV5-6 to TRBJ2-1, with a weak D call TRBD2 (5 bases). V dropped 5 bases and J dropped 1 base, with 10 bases sitting between them. Germline CDR1 reads SGHDT; CDR2 reads YYEEEE. The CDR3 consists of 14 residues. CDR3 protein: CASSGRESYNEQFF. The CDR3 DNA reads as TGTGCCAGCAGTGGGAGAGAGTCCTACAATGAGCAGTTCTTC. The full variable domain, with the rest looked up from reference TRBV5-6 and TRBJ2-1, is DAGVTQSPTHLIKTRGQQVTLRCSPKSGHDTVSWYQQALGQGPQFIFQYYEEEERQRGNFPDRFSGHQFPNYSSELNVNALLLGDSALYLCASSGRESYNEQFFGPGTRLTVL.